This entry features one T cell receptor (beta chain) sequence. Amplification used 60 Vbeta primers and 13 Jbeta primers. Sequenced by immunoSEQ multiplex PCR; TCRdb stores in-frame clones only, minus some. The sample totals 140,000 to 150,000 clones; its top ten clones hold around 1.5%. This specimen comes from a study of cytomegalovirus exposure and HLA in healthy donors. CDR3 length equals 14 residues. V lost 10 bases and J lost 6; bases outside the gene matches: 12. Germline V CDR1 and CDR2: ENHRY, SYGVKD. This TCR came from a woman in her forties or fifties in good health and CMV-seronegative. Sequencing was performed on PBMCs. The chain is built from TRBV10-3 and TRBJ2-1, with TRBD1 matching over 7 bases. CDR3 DNA sequence: TGTGCCACAAACCCGGGACAGAACACCAATGAGCAGTTCTTC. Amino acid sequence: CATNPGQNTNEQFF.